Below, one T cell receptor beta chain is given with its context. This clone was detected once. The clone's antigen remains unknown. No much larger clone exists at a distance of one base, and base qualities are not known. From cysteine to phenylalanine, the CDR3 is 11 amino acids long. Only the CDR3 DNA stays, 33 bases, in frame from base 1. The germline V gene yields MDHEN for CDR1 and SYDVKM for CDR2. V was cut back by 6 bases and J by 6 bases, leaving a gap of 6 bases between them. The entry originates in a study of persistence of HIV-infected CD4 T cells (dated by TCRdb to 2018 to 2020). Looking at the study overall: Participants had been on suppressive ART for a median of 8 years. Anti-CD3/anti-CD28 stimulation activated a higher proportion of cells, with a lower memory fraction, than antigen stimulation. Apart from two participants who underwent leukapheresis at a single time point, peripheral blood samples of up to roughly 180 mL were collected from participants at multiple time points. The TCR cluster analysis across participants included roughly 8 participants for CMV and six or seven participants for Gag. The study isolated CMV- and HIV-1 Gag-responding CD4+ T cells from ART-treated individuals to examine antigen-driven clonal expansion of HIV-1-infected cells. The clonality of all cells in each sorted population was measured by TCRbeta sequencing, and the clonality of infected cells was measured by proviral sequencing.

The paper as a whole reports these results and caveats: Degenerate expanded CDR3beta sequences were enriched in antigen-responding cells, suggesting convergent selection of CD4+ responses to CMV and Gag. A correlation was observed between TCR oligoclonality and proviral oligoclonality within the same sorted populations. Only a small number of individuals took part in the study, and the range of antigens tested was limited. Bulk TCR analyses could not be limited to the rare CMV-responding cells that actually contained HIV-1 proviruses. TCRbeta richness in CMV- and Gag-responding cells was significantly lower than in anti-CD3/anti-CD28-responding cells; CMV-responding cells had higher oligoclonality than CD3/CD28-stimulated and Gag-responding cells.

The immunoSEQ hsTCRB assay version 4 in survey mode was used to sequence TCRbeta repertoires from genomic DNA. For TCRbeta sequencing, genomic DNA was diluted to about 10 ng/uL, with up to 1 ug used per sample. As for the authors' bioinformatics: Analysis of the TCRbeta data was done in ImmunoSeq Analyzer 3.0, and diversity was computed on productive nucleotide rearrangements. Using the Immunarch R package, the improved Chao index served to estimate lower-bound TCR diversity and the Gini coefficient served to estimate clonality. Different nucleotide rearrangements encoding the same CDR3beta amino acid sequence were treated as distinct clonotypes. Differential abundance analysis identified TCRbeta sequences significantly enriched in antigen-responding cells relative to anti-CD3/anti-CD28-activated cells. TCRs were clustered by predicted peptide-MHC specificity with GLIPH2, both within individual participants and across merged participant data sets. Imported from immuneACCESS, the table was reduced by TCRdb to in-frame sequences with V and J called. These copies leave out some clones; in studies compared against another copy, an unresolved V gene accounts for under half, and the cause of the remainder is not known. V, J and clone size were drawn from that table, and D and trimming were deduced from the DNA. The sample table shows approximately 46,000 clones, and more than 80% are seen once. 3% to 3.5% of the sample is taken by the ten largest.

The sample's treatment or condition label, in plain terms: suppressive antiretroviral therapy. As a nonspecific positive control representing the CD4+ T cell repertoire, cells were stimulated with anti-CD3/anti-CD28 magnetic beads. Responding CD4+ T cells were sorted on the basis of upregulation of both CD40 ligand and CD69. Participants were HIV-1-infected adults who started suppressive ART during chronic infection. Participants had undetectable plasma HIV-1 RNA below 50 copies/mL for at least 4 years. To be included, participants needed a CD4+ T cell count above 400 cells/uL and a positive CMV serology. Before stimulation, PBMCs were isolated using density centrifugation and then depleted of CD8+ T cells. CD8-depleted PBMCs were stimulated for 15 to 20 hours with anti-CD28/CD49d costimulation, CD40-blocking antibody and enfuvirtide to prevent new infections. Cells were sorted on a Beckman Coulter MoFlo Legacy or XDP sorter, with propidium iodide excluding dead cells. Genomic DNA was extracted using the QIAamp DNA Mini Kit for samples with more than one million cells and using the Quick-DNA Microprep Kit for all other samples.

This sequence originates from an adult woman with HIV who was CMV-seropositive. The material sequenced was CD4+ T cells sorted from PBMCs after roughly 18-hour stimulation, taken from a patient who received antiretroviral therapy. The sample's cell subset or site label, decoded: CD40L+CD69+ CD4 T cells responding to anti-CD3/anti-CD28 beads, representing the overall repertoire. The sequence joins TRBV28 to TRBJ1-5, with no confidently assigned D gene. The nucleotide sequence is TGTGCCAGCAGCTCGATTCAGCCCCAGCATTTT. Its amino acids are CASSSIQPQHF.